Sequencing of this T cell receptor (beta chain) was carried out in a study of T-cell reconstitution after alpha-beta-depleted transplantation in children. A library of TCRbeta sequences, prepared with unique molecular identifiers, was generated. One entry per CDR3 protein results from TCRdb running MiXCR on the PCR reads. The data hold 490,000 or so distinct CDR3 sequences, with under 15% observed a single time. The sample holds many counts of this clonotype. The V gene end was trimmed by 3 bases and the J gene end by 4 bases; junction bases not matched to a gene: 2. CDR1 and CDR2 (germline): SQVTM, ANQGSEA. The CDR3 runs to 12 residues.

The V and J genes are TRBV29-1 and TRBJ1-2; 7 nucleotides match TRBD1. This specimen consisted of PBMCs from the stem cell graft donor, obtained from the stem cell graft. The TCR originated in a human donor who donated a stem cell graft to a child with combined immunodeficiency. The CDR3 sequence is CSVEAGGYGYTF. In DNA, the CDR3 is TGCAGCGTTGAGGCAGGGGGCTATGGCTACACCTTC.